This TCR beta chain was profiled in a study of monozygotic twins with inflammatory bowel disease. General study findings and limits: TCRbeta inverse Simpson diversity was decreased in IBD patients versus healthy co-twins. Evidence failed to back one strong IBD-linked signal or clonotype.

Comment on this clonotype: Its antigen is undetermined.

Total RNA input per TCR library was 3,500 to 4,500 ng. Through template switching, UMIs that included a 6-nucleotide sample barcode were added. Reprocessing the 5' RACE reads, TCRdb reports a single entry for every CDR3 protein and omits DNA. The sample totals 400,000 or so distinct CDR3 sequences. In germline, CDR1 is SGHTA, CDR2 FQGNSA. CDR3 length: 14 residues. Sequences were obtained from blood. This chain links TRBV7-2 with TRBJ1-5. The source is a human donor with ulcerative colitis or Crohn's disease, or a healthy co-twin of an affected twin (not recorded which). This CDR3 is CASSFRGPNQPQHF.